The 9 T cell receptor beta chains reported below all come from one sample, sequenced in a study of blood T cell repertoires in COVID-19. TCRdb's copy holds only in-frame clones and misses some; the assay was immunoSEQ multiplex PCR. Of around 380,000 clones listed, approximately 89% are singletons. Specimen: PBMCs or T cells enriched from blood (not recorded which). These receptors were taken from a man younger than 40 who had recovered from COVID-19.

This chain uses TRBV19 with TRBJ2-7, with 8 nucleotides matching TRBD1. V dropped 6 bases and J dropped 4; count of bases not matched to a gene: 8. Germline V gene lookup returns CDR1 LNHDA and CDR2 SQIVND (reference sequence). The CDR3 is 14 amino acids. The CDR3 is CASSSWTGTYEQYF. In nucleotides, the CDR3 is TGTGCCAGTAGCTCTTGGACAGGGACATACGAGCAGTACTTC.

This chain uses TRBV13 with TRBJ2-2; D may be TRBD2 (6 bases). Per germline, CDR1 PRHDT and CDR2 FYEKMQ (reference sequence). Trimming left V 8 bases short and J 6 bases short, with 13 bases between. This CDR3 contains 13 residues. In nucleotides, the CDR3 is TGTGCCAGCCGTTTCTCGGGGGCCGGGGAGCTGTTTTTT. It is translated as CASRFSGAGELFF.

The chain links TRBV9 to TRBJ2-1; 8 bases line up with TRBD2. Looked up from germline, CDR1 is SGDLS and CDR2 is YYNGEE. The CDR3 consists of 16 residues. With V trimmed by 3 bases and J by 5 bases, 10 bases remained unmatched. CDR3 sequence reads: CASSDFRGGAHNEQFF. CDR3 nucleotides: TGTGCCAGCAGCGATTTCCGGGGGGGCGCACACAATGAGCAGTTCTTC. Looking up the rest from reference TRBV9 and TRBJ2-1 gives the full variable domain: DSGVTQTPKHLITATGQRVTLRCSPRSGDLSVYWYQQSLDQGLQFLIQYYNGEERAKGNILERFSAQQFPDLHSELNLSSLELGDSALYFCASSDFRGGAHNEQFFGPGTRLTVL.

The V call is TRBV11-2, the J call TRBJ1-1; tentative D call: TRBD1 (5 bases). Germline-derived CDR1 and CDR2 are SGHAT and FQNNGV. CDR3 size: 15 residues. Deletions cut 0 bases from V and 6 bases from J, with 14 bases between. CDR3 nucleotides: TGTGCCAGCAGCTTAGATAGGCAGGGAGGGTCTGAAGCTTTCTTT. Protein: CASSLDRQGGSEAFF.

This chain links TRBV4-1 with TRBJ2-3; D unresolved. The germline V gene encodes CDR1 MGHRA and CDR2 YSYEKL. The V end lost 4 bases, the J end lost 2 bases, and 7 bases lay between the germline ends. This CDR3 spans 13 amino acids. The CDR3 sequence: CASSRPNTDTQYF. CDR3 nucleotide sequence: TGCGCCAGCAGCCGTCCCAACACAGATACGCAGTATTTT.

V is TRBV5-6 and J is TRBJ1-3; possible D gene TRBD1, 6 bases. Germline V CDR1 and CDR2: SGHDT, YYEEEE. The germline V and J ends were trimmed by 3 bases and 1 base, with 20 bases remaining between them. This CDR3 has 18 amino acids. The CDR3 nucleotides are TGTGCCAGCAGCTCCTACCGGACAGATTATCGATCTGGAAACACCATATATTTT. As protein: CASSSYRTDYRSGNTIYF.

The genes are TRBV30 and TRBJ1-1; weak D call: TRBD1 (6 bases). From germline, CDR1 is GTSNPN and CDR2 SVGIG (reference sequence). V was cut by 1 base and J by 2 bases, with 11 bases left in between. This CDR3 is built from 14 residues. This CDR3 reads CAWSGGTSNTEAFF. The CDR3, as DNA: TGTGCCTGGAGTGGGGGGACATCCAACACTGAAGCTTTCTTT.

The chain couples TRBV2 to TRBJ2-1; 7 positions match TRBD1. The CDR3 totals 15 residues. J gave up 2 bases and V 2 bases, and 3 bases lay outside the gene matches. CDR1 and CDR2 from the germline V gene are SNHLY and FYNNEI. CDR3 region: CASSETGQPYNEQFF. In DNA form, the CDR3 reads TGTGCCAGCAGTGAAACGGGACAGCCCTACAATGAGCAGTTCTTC.

J is TRBJ2-3 and V is TRBV4-2, with a possible D match to TRBD1 (6 bases). V lost 0 bases to trimming and J lost 5 bases, with 12 bases between them. Germline V gene lookup returns CDR1 LGHNA and CDR2 YNFKEQ. The CDR3 length is 15 residues. CDR3 in amino acids: CASSQEGGVGDTQYF. CDR3 bases: TGTGCCAGCAGCCAAGAAGGGGGAGTGGGAGATACGCAGTATTTT.